The next 21 T cell receptor beta chains were all read from a single sample in a study of beta chain features in type 1 diabetes. Reverse transcription of all isolated RNA meant that expressed TCRB transcripts were sequenced. Generated by immunoSEQ multiplex PCR, the TCRdb table keeps only in-frame clones and is missing some. Counted here are a few hundred thousand clones, under 13% occurring once; the ten biggest clones make up 1% to 1.5%. Specimen: central memory CD4+ T cells from blood. The receptors were gathered from a young man in good health.

This clone was detected a few times. V gene TRBV29-1 combines with J gene TRBJ2-5; D is perhaps TRBD2 (6 bases). V gave up 8 bases and J gave up 2 bases, with 15 bases separating them. CDR3 length: 13 amino acids. CDR1 is SQVTM and CDR2 is ANQGSEA in the germline V gene. Here the CDR3 DNA reads TGCAGCTTCCGGCGGGGATTTCAAGAGACCCAGTACTTC. It specifies CSFRRGFQETQYF.

In this sample, this clone turned up many times. The sample holds other DNA sequences that translate to the same CDR3. V is TRBV7-2 and J is TRBJ2-7; D is uncertain. V lost 1 base, J lost 4 bases, and 11 bases lay in between. Germline values: CDR1 SGHTA, CDR2 FQGNSA. The CDR3 totals 14 residues. CDR3 nucleotides: TGTGCCAGCAGCTTAGTGGGTAGGGCTTACGAGCAGTACTTC. Protein: CASSLVGRAYEQYF.

This clone was recorded only once. V usage is TRBV14 and J usage is TRBJ2-7, with 7 bases matching TRBD1. The germline V gene encodes CDR1 SGHDN and CDR2 FVKESK. J lost 7 bases, V lost 4 bases, and 16 bases had no gene match. The CDR3 totals 16 residues. The CDR3 bases are TGTGCCAGCAGCCCAGGACCGGGACAGTGGGAAGTGGAGCAGTACTTC. Its translation: CASSPGPGQWEVEQYF.

This clone was seen only a few times. This chain links TRBV9 with TRBJ1-2; D ambiguous. Germline CDR1 SGDLS, CDR2 YYNGEE. The ends were cut back, 0 bases at V and 7 bases at J, with 10 bases in the middle. CDR3 length equals 13 residues. The CDR3 DNA reads as TGTGCCAGCAGCGTAGCCGGGGTACCTGGCTACACCTTC. Its protein is CASSVAGVPGYTF.

In its sample, this clone was seen many times. CDR3 protein: CASSVVIVRLREKLFF. The CDR3 DNA reads as TGTGCCAGCAGCGTAGTTATTGTTAGGTTGCGTGAAAAACTGTTTTTT. V gene TRBV9 combines with J gene TRBJ1-4; D remains ambiguous. The length of the CDR3 is 16 residues. Germline loops: CDR1 SGDLS, CDR2 YYNGEE. Trimming took 0 bases from V and 7 from J, leaving 16 bases between them. Full variable domain (missing parts from reference TRBV9 and TRBJ1-4): DSGVTQTPKHLITATGQRVTLRCSPRSGDLSVYWYQQSLDQGLQFLIQYYNGEERAKGNILERFSAQQFPDLHSELNLSSLELGDSALYFCASSVVIVRLREKLFFGSGTQLSVL.

This clone has at least ten counts. The chain recombines TRBV9 with TRBJ2-4, with D tentatively TRBD1 (5 bases). V lost 6 bases and J lost 5, with 12 bases in between. The CDR3 runs 13 residues. Germline lookup yields CDR1 SGDLS and CDR2 YYNGEE. CDR3: CASNRQGENIQYF. The CDR3 coding sequence is TGTGCCAGCAATCGCCAGGGTGAAAACATTCAGTACTTC.

In this sample, this clone turned up a few times. The rearrangement joins TRBV7-9 to TRBJ2-5; the D is unclear. V was clipped by 3 bases and J by 7 bases, with 12 bases between them. This CDR3 comprises 13 residues. The germline CDR1 and CDR2 sequences are SEHNR and FQNEAQ (reference sequence). CDR3 DNA sequence: TGTGCCAGCAGCTTCGTCAGTCTCGGGACCCAGTACTTC. Translating gives CASSFVSLGTQYF.

The V and J genes are TRBV6-5 and TRBJ2-7; D is possibly TRBD1 (6 bases). The CDR3 consists of 13 residues. The germline CDR1 and CDR2 sequences are MNHEY and SVGAGI. The ends were cut back, 0 bases at V and 7 bases at J, with 10 bases in the middle. The CDR3 DNA follows: TGTGCCAGCAGTTACTCAACAGGGCAGGAGCAGTACTTC. Encoded protein: CASSYSTGQEQYF.

The table lists this clone with many counts. This CDR3 is also generated by other DNA sequences in the sample. This sequence joins TRBV7-2 and TRBJ2-7, with D hard to call. CDR3 length: 13 amino acids. V was trimmed by 2 bases and J by 2 bases, leaving 7 bases between them. Germline CDR1 SGHTA, CDR2 FQGNSA. CDR3 bases: TGTGCCAGCAGCTTATCCCTAGCCTACGAGCAGTACTTC. Protein sequence: CASSLSLAYEQYF.

This clone was picked up a small number of times. This chain uses TRBV15 with TRBJ2-3, with 9 bases identical to TRBD2. The V gene's germline CDR1 is LNHNV and CDR2 YYDKDF (reference sequence). The CDR3 is made up of 17 amino acids. V shed 1 base and J 2 bases; nucleotides not matched to a gene: 7. CDR3 in amino acids: CATSRAGGRAYTDTQYF. The DNA for the CDR3 is TGTGCCACCAGCAGAGCCGGCGGGAGGGCCTACACAGATACGCAGTATTTT.

This clone has more than one count but fewer than ten. The chain couples TRBV30 to TRBJ2-7, with TRBD2 matching over 14 bases. Germline V gives CDR1 GTSNPN, CDR2 SVGIG (reference sequence). The CDR3 contains 15 residues. Unmatched junction bases numbered 2, after V lost 1 base and J lost 3 bases. The CDR3 DNA reads as TGTGCCTGGAGTGGGGGACTAGCGGGAGTCTACGAGCAGTACTTC. Translation: CAWSGGLAGVYEQYF.

Comments on this clone: A junction end diverges from the germline sequence, so it may reflect a read error. The chain combines TRBV30 with TRBJ2-5; 7 bases line up with TRBD2. The CDR3 loop spans 11 amino acids. Germline assignment: CDR1 GTSNPN and CDR2 SVGIG (reference sequence). The CDR3 region is CAGRDQETQYF. For the CDR3, the DNA is TGTGCCGGGAGGGACCAAGAGACCCAGTACTTC.

There are a few counts of this clone. This rearrangement joins TRBV4-3 to TRBJ2-5; D is undetermined. Trimming removed 0 bases at V and 0 bases at J, with 5 bases between. Germline V gene lookup returns CDR1 LGHNA and CDR2 YSLEER. The CDR3 totals 14 residues. CDR3 protein: CASSQDRYQETQYF. DNA for the CDR3: TGCGCCAGCAGCCAAGATCGGTACCAAGAGACCCAGTACTTC.

The chain couples TRBV2 to TRBJ2-5; 9 bases line up with TRBD1. The last part of the DNA fits TRBJ2-7 better; the J call may be wrong. This CDR3 comprises 13 residues. The germline V gene has CDR1 SNHLY and CDR2 FYNNEI. CDR3 bases: TGTGCCAGCATGGGACAGGGAGCCTACGAGCAGTACTTC. It translates to CASMGQGAYEQYF.

This clone has a handful of counts. The genes are TRBV6-6 and TRBJ2-7; either TRBD1 or TRBD2 may supply D (5 bases each). Trimming cost V 2 bases and J 9 bases, with 17 bases left between them. The germline gives CDR1 MNHNY, CDR2 SVGAGI (reference sequence). The CDR3 sequence is 14 residues long. CDR3 residues: CASSYPRQGERQYF. The CDR3 DNA sequence: TGTGCCAGCAGTTACCCCCGCCAGGGAGAACGGCAGTACTTC.

In its sample, this clone was seen many times. The genes are TRBV10-1 and TRBJ2-2; D is uncertain. Trimming left V 3 bases short and J 1 base short, with 9 bases between. CDR3 length: 15 residues. Germline values: CDR1 WNHNN, CDR2 SYGVQD (reference sequence). CDR3 nucleotides: TGCGCCAGCAGTGATGACCGTTTGAACACCGGGGAGCTGTTTTTT. Its protein product is CASSDDRLNTGELFF.

This clone was found a few times. The CDR3 loop reads CASRRDTEAFF. The DNA of the CDR3 is TGTGCCAGCAGAAGGGACACTGAAGCTTTCTTT. The rearrangement links TRBV25-1 to TRBJ1-1; D is ambiguous. The germline V gene encodes CDR1 MGHDK and CDR2 SYGVNS. CDR3 length: 11 amino acids. V was clipped by 6 bases and J by 3 bases, with 5 bases between them.

CDR3 protein: CASRNRGIAEAFF. The CDR3 bases are TGTGCCAGCAGGAACAGGGGGATCGCTGAAGCTTTCTTT. The gene calls are TRBV2 and TRBJ1-1, with 8 bases that match TRBD1. The CDR3 consists of 13 residues. Unmatched junction bases numbered 6, after V lost 6 bases and J lost 6 bases. Per the germline V gene, CDR1 is SNHLY and CDR2 is FYNNEI.

V usage is TRBV29-1 and J usage is TRBJ2-1; 9 nucleotides match TRBD1. The CDR3 is 14 residues long. The junction had 5 bases not matched to a gene; V was cut back by 4 bases and J by 4 bases. CDR1 is SQVTM, CDR2 ANQGSEA, per germline. CDR3 region: CSVGPQGAYNEQFF. The CDR3 DNA sequence: TGCAGCGTTGGCCCACAGGGGGCGTACAATGAGCAGTTCTTC.

There are a few counts of this clone. The rearrangement uses TRBV27 and TRBJ2-6; no clear D. The V end was cut by 5 bases, the J end by 0 bases, with 8 bases between. The length of the CDR3 is 15 residues. Germline CDR1 reads MNHEY; CDR2 reads SMNVEV (reference sequence). The CDR3 region is CASSPPGSGANVLTF. The CDR3 region has the DNA TGTGCCAGCAGTCCCCCGGGCTCTGGGGCCAACGTCCTGACTTTC.

This clone was recorded a few times. The V gene is TRBV29-1, the J gene TRBJ2-1, with D possibly TRBD2 on 5 matching bases. Trimming took 4 bases from V and 9 from J, leaving 10 bases between them. Germline CDR1 SQVTM, CDR2 ANQGSEA. This CDR3 is built from 11 residues. This CDR3 reads CSVGGSFEQFF. CDR3 sequence (DNA): TGCAGCGTTGGTGGGAGTTTTGAGCAGTTCTTC.